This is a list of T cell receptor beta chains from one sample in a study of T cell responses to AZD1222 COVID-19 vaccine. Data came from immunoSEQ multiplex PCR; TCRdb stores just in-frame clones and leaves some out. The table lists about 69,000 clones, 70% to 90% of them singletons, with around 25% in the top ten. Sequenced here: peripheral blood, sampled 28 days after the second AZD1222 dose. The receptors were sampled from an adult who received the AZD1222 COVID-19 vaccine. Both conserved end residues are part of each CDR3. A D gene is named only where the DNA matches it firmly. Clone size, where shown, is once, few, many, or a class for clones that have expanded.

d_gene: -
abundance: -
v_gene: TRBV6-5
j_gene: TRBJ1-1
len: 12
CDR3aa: CASSHLSTEAFF
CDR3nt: TGTGCCAGCAGCCATCTAAGCACTGAAGCTTTCTTT

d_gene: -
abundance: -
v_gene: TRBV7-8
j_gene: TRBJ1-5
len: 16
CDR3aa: CASSTGTPRLNQPQHF
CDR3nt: TGTGCCAGCAGCACTGGGACACCGCGCTTAAATCAGCCCCAGCATTTT

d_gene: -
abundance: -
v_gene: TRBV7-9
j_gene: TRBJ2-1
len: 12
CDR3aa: CASSLSGIEQFF
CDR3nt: TGTGCCAGCAGCTTGTCGGGGATTGAGCAGTTCTTC

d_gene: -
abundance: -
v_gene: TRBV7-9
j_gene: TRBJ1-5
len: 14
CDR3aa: CASSLAGDRQPQHF
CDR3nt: TGTGCCAGCAGCTTAGCGGGGGATCGTCAGCCCCAGCATTTT

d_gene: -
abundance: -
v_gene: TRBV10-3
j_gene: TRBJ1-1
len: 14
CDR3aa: CAISVGRGGTEAFF
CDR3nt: TGTGCCATCAGTGTGGGCAGGGGCGGCACTGAAGCTTTCTTT

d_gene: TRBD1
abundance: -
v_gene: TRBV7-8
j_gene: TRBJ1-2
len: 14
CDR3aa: CASSYTGTAYGYTF
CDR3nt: TGTGCCAGCAGCTACACCGGGACAGCCTATGGCTACACCTTC

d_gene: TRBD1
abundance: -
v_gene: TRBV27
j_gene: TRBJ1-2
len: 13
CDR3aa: CASSFLTGDGYTF
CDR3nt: TGTGCCAGCAGTTTCTTGACAGGGGATGGCTACACCTTC

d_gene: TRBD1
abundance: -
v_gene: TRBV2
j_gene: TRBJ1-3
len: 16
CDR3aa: CASTPGTGGSGNTIYF
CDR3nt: TGTGCCAGCACCCCCGGGACAGGGGGAAGTGGAAACACCATATATTTT

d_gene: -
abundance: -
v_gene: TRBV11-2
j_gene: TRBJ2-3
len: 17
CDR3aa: CASSFPGSPRGTDTQYF
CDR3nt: TGTGCCAGCAGCTTTCCCGGCAGTCCTCGGGGCACAGATACGCAGTATTTT

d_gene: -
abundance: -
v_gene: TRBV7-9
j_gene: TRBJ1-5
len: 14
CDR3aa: CASSYDRPNQPQHF
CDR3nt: TGTGCCAGCAGTTATGACCGACCGAATCAGCCCCAGCATTTT

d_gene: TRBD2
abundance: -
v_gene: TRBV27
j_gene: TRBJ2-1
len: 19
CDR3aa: CASSPRPGTSGRITNEQFF
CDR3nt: TGTGCCAGCAGTCCTCGTCCCGGGACTAGCGGGAGAATAACCAATGAGCAGTTCTTC

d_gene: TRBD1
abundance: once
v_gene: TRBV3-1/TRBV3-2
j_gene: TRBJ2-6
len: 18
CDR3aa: CASSQGRGPWAGANVLTF
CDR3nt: TGTGCCAGCAGCCAAGGAAGGGGGCCTTGGGCTGGGGCCAACGTCCTGACTTTC

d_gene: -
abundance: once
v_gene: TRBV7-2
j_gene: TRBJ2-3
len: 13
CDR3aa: CASSLGWADTQYF
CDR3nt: TGTGCCAGCAGCTTAGGGTGGGCGGATACGCAGTATTTT

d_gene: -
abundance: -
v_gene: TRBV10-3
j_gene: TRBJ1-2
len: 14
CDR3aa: CAISDTDGNYGYTF
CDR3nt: TGTGCCATCAGTGATACGGACGGCAACTATGGCTACACCTTC

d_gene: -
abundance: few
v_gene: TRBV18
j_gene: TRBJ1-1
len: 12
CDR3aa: CASSLTNTEAFF
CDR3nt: TGTGCCAGCTCACTTACAAACACTGAAGCTTTCTTT

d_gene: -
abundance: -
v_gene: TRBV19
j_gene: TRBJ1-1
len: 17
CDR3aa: CASSASAGGPRNTEAFF
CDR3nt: TGTGCCAGTAGTGCGTCCGCCGGGGGGCCCCGGAACACTGAAGCTTTCTTT

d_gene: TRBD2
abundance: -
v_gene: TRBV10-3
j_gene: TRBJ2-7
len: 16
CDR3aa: CAISEPTSGRGHEQYF
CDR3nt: TGTGCCATCAGTGAGCCGACTAGCGGGAGAGGACATGAGCAGTACTTC

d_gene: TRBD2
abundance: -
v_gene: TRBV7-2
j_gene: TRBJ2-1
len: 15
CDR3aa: CASSWTSGTNNEQFF
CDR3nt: TGTGCCAGCAGCTGGACTAGCGGTACTAACAATGAGCAGTTCTTC

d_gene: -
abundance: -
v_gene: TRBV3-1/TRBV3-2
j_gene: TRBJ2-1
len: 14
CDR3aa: CASSQDIADLKQFF
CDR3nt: TGTGCCAGCAGCCAGGATATAGCGGATCTCAAGCAGTTCTTC

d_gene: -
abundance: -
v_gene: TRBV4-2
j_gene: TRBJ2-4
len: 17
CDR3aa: CASSQGVPSPAKNIQYF
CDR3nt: TGTGCCAGCAGCCAAGGCGTCCCTAGCCCAGCCAAAAACATTCAGTACTTC

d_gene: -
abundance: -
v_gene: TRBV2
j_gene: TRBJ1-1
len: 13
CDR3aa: CASSALWQSEAFF
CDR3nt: TGTGCCAGCAGTGCTTTATGGCAGTCTGAAGCTTTCTTT

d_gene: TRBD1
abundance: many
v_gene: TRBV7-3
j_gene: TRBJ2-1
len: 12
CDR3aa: CASGTVNNEQFF
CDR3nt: TGTGCCAGCGGGACAGTAAACAATGAGCAGTTCTTC

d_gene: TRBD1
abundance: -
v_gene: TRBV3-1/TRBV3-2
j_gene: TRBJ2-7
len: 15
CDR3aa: CASSLQGANSYEQYF
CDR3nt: TGTGCCAGCAGCCTACAGGGGGCCAACTCCTACGAGCAGTACTTC

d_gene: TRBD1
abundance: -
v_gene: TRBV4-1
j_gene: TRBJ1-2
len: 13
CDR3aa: CASSLQGDYGYTF
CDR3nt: TGCGCCAGCAGCCTACAGGGGGACTATGGCTACACCTTC

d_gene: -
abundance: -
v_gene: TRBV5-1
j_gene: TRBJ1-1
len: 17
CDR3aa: CASSLLGDAHLNTEAFF
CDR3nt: TGCGCCAGCAGCCTCTTAGGGGACGCCCACTTGAACACTGAAGCTTTCTTT

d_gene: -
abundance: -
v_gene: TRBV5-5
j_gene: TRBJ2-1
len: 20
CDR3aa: CASSLGRMTGGLSVGNEQFF
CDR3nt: TGTGCCAGCAGCTTGGGTCGAATGACAGGCGGCCTCTCTGTGGGGAATGAGCAGTTCTTC

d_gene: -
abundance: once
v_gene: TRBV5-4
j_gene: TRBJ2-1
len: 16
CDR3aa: CASSLPGIKSYNEQFF
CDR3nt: TGTGCCAGCAGCTTGCCGGGAATAAAGTCCTACAATGAGCAGTTCTTC

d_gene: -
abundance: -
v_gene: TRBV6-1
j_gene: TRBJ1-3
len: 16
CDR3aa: CASSEAVSIGGNTIYF
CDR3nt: TGTGCCAGCAGTGAAGCAGTCAGCATCGGGGGAAACACCATATATTTT

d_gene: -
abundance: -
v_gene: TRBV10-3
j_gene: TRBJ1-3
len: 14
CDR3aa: CAITNDISGNTIYF
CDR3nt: TGTGCCATCACCAACGACATCTCTGGAAACACCATATATTTT

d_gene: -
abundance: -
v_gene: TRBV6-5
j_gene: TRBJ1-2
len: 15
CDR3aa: CASSYSGMAEYGYTF
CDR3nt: TGTGCCAGCAGTTACTCCGGAATGGCGGAGTATGGCTACACCTTC

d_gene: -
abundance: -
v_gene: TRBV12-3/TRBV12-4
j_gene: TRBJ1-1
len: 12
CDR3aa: CASSLVGAEAFF
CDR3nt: TGTGCCAGCAGTTTGGTAGGGGCTGAAGCTTTCTTT

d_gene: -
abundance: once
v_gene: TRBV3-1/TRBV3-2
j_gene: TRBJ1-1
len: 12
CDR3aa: CASSRGDTEAFF
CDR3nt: TGTGCCAGCAGCCGGGGGGACACTGAAGCTTTCTTT

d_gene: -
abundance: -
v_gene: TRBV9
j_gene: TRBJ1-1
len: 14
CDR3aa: CASSVDLGATEAFF
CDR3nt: TGTGCCAGCAGCGTTGACCTGGGGGCAACTGAAGCTTTCTTT

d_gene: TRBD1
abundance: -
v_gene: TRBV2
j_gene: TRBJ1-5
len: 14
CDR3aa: CASGGQGTNQPQHF
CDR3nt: TGTGCCAGCGGAGGACAGGGCACTAATCAGCCCCAGCATTTT

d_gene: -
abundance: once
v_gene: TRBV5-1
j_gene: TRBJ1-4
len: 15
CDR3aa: CASSLDNLVGEKLFF
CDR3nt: TGCGCCAGCAGCTTGGACAATCTTGTGGGTGAAAAACTGTTTTTT

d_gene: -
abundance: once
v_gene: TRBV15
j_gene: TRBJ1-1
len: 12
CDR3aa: CATSRDITEAFF
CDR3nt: TGTGCCACCAGCAGGGACATCACTGAAGCTTTCTTT

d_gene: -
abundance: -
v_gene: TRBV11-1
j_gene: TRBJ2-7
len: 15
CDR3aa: CASSFGRDRYYEQYF
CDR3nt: TGTGCCAGCAGCTTTGGGAGGGACAGATACTACGAGCAGTACTTC

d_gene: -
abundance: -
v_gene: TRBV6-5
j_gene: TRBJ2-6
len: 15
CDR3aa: CASSNGDSGANVLTF
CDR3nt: TGTGCCAGCAGTAACGGGGACTCTGGGGCCAACGTCCTGACTTTC

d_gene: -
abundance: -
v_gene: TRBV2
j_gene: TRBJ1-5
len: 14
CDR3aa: CASKGGVGNQPQHF
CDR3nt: TGTGCCAGCAAGGGTGGGGTGGGCAATCAGCCCCAGCATTTT

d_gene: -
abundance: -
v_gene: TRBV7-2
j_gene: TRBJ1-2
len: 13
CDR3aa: CASSSSTNYGYTF
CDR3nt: TGTGCCAGCAGCAGCAGTACTAACTATGGCTACACCTTC

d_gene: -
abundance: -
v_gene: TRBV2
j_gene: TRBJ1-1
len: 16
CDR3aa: CASRRGLFVQSTEAFF
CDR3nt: TGTGCCAGCCGCCGAGGGTTGTTTGTACAGAGCACTGAAGCTTTCTTT